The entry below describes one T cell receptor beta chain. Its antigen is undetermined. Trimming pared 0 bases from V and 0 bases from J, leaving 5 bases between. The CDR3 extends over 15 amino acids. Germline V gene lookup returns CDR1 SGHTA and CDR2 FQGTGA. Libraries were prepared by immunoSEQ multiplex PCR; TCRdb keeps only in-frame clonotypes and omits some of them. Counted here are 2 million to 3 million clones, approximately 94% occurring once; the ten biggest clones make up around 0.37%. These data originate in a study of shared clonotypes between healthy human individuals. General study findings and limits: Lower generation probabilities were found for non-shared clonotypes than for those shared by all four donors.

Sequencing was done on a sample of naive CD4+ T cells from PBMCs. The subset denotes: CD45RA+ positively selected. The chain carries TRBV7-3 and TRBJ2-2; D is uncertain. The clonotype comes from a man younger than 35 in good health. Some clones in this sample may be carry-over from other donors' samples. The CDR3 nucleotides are TGTGCCAGCAGCTTAACAGATACGAACACCGGGGAGCTGTTTTTT. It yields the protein CASSLTDTNTGELFF. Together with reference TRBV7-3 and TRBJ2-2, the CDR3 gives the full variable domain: GAGVSQTPSNKVTEKGKYVELRCDPISGHTALYWYRQSLGQGPEFLIYFQGTGAADDSGLPNDRFFAVRPEGSVSTLKIQRTERGDSAVYLCASSLTDTNTGELFFGEGSRLTVL.